The 29 T cell receptor beta chains reported below all come from one sample, sequenced in a study of vaccination effects on CD4 cells after COVID-19. Their target antigens are unknown. Sequencing used immunoSEQ multiplex PCR; TCRdb keeps in-frame clones, though not all of them. The sample includes tens of thousands of clones, 70% to 85% of them seen just once. In the ViraFEST assay, antigen-specific CD4+ clonotypes were identified by expansion after peptide-pool stimulation. Culture proceeded for approximately 9 days, and CD4+ T cells were then isolated. Participants each got two BNT162b2 or mRNA-1273 vaccine doses. This sample comprised CD4+ T cells from PBMCs cultured with HCoV-NL63 spike peptides, obtained after COVID-19 vaccination. These receptors all stem from a human donor who received a COVID-19 vaccine. Some clones in this sample may be carry-over from other donors' samples.

The chain combines TRBV6-1 with TRBJ2-6; 8 positions agree with TRBD1. Germline V CDR1 and CDR2: MNHNS, SASEGT. The CDR3 consists of 17 residues. The trim removed 4 bases at V and 4 bases at J, leaving 9 bases unmatched. The CDR3 coding sequence is TGTGCCAGCAGTGTTGGGACAGGACTGCGGGGGGCCAACGTCCTGACTTTC. Residues: CASSVGTGLRGANVLTF.

The rearrangement links TRBV6-1 to TRBJ2-2, with TRBD2 matching 12 bases. CDR1 is MNHNS and CDR2 is SASEGT in the germline V gene. V lost 4 bases, J lost 5 bases, and 8 bases stayed unmatched. The CDR3 loop spans 17 amino acids. CDR3 DNA sequence: TGTGCCAGCAGTGGACGGACTAGCGGGGTCGAGACCGGGGAGCTGTTTTTT. Amino acids: CASSGRTSGVETGELFF.

This clone was seen only a few times. The J gene is TRBJ2-1, the V gene TRBV9; D not certain. The V and J ends lost 4 bases and 3 bases respectively, with 14 bases between them. The germline gives CDR1 SGDLS, CDR2 YYNGEE. The length of the CDR3 is 15 residues. Here the CDR3 DNA reads TGTGCCAGCAGCCCACCGGTCCACAACTACAATGAGCAGTTCTTC. It codes for CASSPPVHNYNEQFF.

This rearrangement joins TRBV30 to TRBJ1-1; D is undetermined. Trimming took 0 bases from V and 7 from J, leaving 18 bases between them. The CDR3 is 15 residues long. The germline gives CDR1 GTSNPN, CDR2 SVGIG (reference sequence). CDR3 protein: CAWSVGGAGRLEAFF. CDR3 nucleotide sequence: TGTGCCTGGAGTGTAGGAGGAGCTGGTAGACTTGAAGCTTTCTTT.

The chain is built from TRBV2 and TRBJ1-1, with unresolved D. Germline assignment: CDR1 SNHLY and CDR2 FYNNEI. The V and J ends lost 0 bases and 0 bases respectively, with 8 bases between them. There are 15 residues in the CDR3. The CDR3 DNA reads as TGTGCCAGCAGTGAAGCGCTTGGGGTGAACACTGAAGCTTTCTTT. Protein sequence: CASSEALGVNTEAFF.

This clone was observed a few times. The rearrangement uses TRBV9 and TRBJ1-3; no definite D call. CDR3 length equals 15 residues. Trimming removed 1 base at V and 0 bases at J, with 8 bases between. Germline V gene lookup returns CDR1 SGDLS and CDR2 YYNGEE. The CDR3 DNA is TGTGCCAGCAGCGTAACGGCTATCTCTGGAAACACCATATATTTT. Translated, it gives CASSVTAISGNTIYF.

The gene calls are TRBV6-5 and TRBJ2-1, with TRBD1 identical over 9 bases. The CDR3 totals 14 residues. Germline V lookup: CDR1 MNHEY, CDR2 SVGAGI. V trimming: 5 bases; J trimming: 7 bases; junction bases outside the gene matches: 6. CDR3 in amino acids: CASSMDRGGNEQFF. CDR3 DNA sequence: TGTGCCAGCAGTATGGACAGGGGAGGGAATGAGCAGTTCTTC.

The genes are TRBV19 and TRBJ1-5, with D hard to call. V lost 7 bases, J lost 4 bases, and 14 bases lay in between. The CDR3 consists of 14 residues. Germline V gene data show CDR1 as LNHDA and CDR2 as SQIVND (reference sequence). This chain's CDR3 is CASTQWAENQPQHF. The CDR3 DNA sequence: TGTGCCAGTACCCAATGGGCAGAGAATCAGCCCCAGCATTTT.

The rearrangement links TRBV27 to TRBJ2-5; TRBD2 matches at 9 bases. This CDR3 comprises 16 residues. Losses at the gene ends were 7 bases for V and 5 bases for J; bases not matched to a gene: 14. The germline CDR1 and CDR2 sequences are MNHEY and SMNVEV (reference sequence). CDR3: CASMARGRGGQETQYF. The CDR3 DNA reads as TGTGCCAGCATGGCGAGGGGGCGGGGGGGTCAGGAGACCCAGTACTTC.

The genes are TRBV2 and TRBJ2-5, with D perhaps given as TRBD1 or TRBD2 (6 bases each). CDR3 length: 15 amino acids. With 7 bases removed from V and 3 bases from J, the gap between germline ends came to 18 bases. Germline CDR1 reads SNHLY; CDR2 reads FYNNEI. DNA of the CDR3: TGTGCCAGCACTGACGGGGGCTCGGGGAAAGAGACCCAGTACTTC. Its translation is CASTDGGSGKETQYF.

The gene calls are TRBV5-1 and TRBJ1-4; maybe TRBD1 (5 bases). The germline V and J ends were trimmed by 4 bases and 4 bases, with 26 bases remaining between them. The CDR3 is made up of 19 amino acids. CDR1 is SGHRS, CDR2 YFSETQ, per germline. CDR3 sequence reads: CASSRLPGQTWEGNEKLFF. CDR3 in DNA: TGCGCCAGCAGCCGCCTCCCGGGGCAGACTTGGGAGGGTAATGAAAAACTGTTTTTT. Together with reference TRBV5-1 and TRBJ1-4, the CDR3 gives the full variable domain: KAGVTQTPRYLIKTRGQQVTLSCSPISGHRSVSWYQQTPGQGLQFLFEYFSETQRNKGNFPGRFSGRQFSNSRSEMNVSTLELGDSALYLCASSRLPGQTWEGNEKLFFGSGTQLSVL.

This clone came up a few times. The V and J genes are TRBV4-1 and TRBJ2-2; 7 bases are a match to TRBD2. Looked up from germline, CDR1 is MGHRA and CDR2 is YSYEKL. With 3 bases clipped from V and 7 bases from J, the junction kept 5 bases outside the gene matches. The CDR3 sequence is 14 residues long. The CDR3 here is CASSQGGVDGELFF. DNA of the CDR3: TGCGCCAGCAGCCAGGGAGGGGTGGACGGGGAGCTGTTTTTT.

V is TRBV10-3 and J is TRBJ1-1; a weak D match, TRBD1 (6 bases). With 3 bases removed from V and 7 bases from J, the gap between germline ends came to 15 bases. Germline assignment: CDR1 ENHRY and CDR2 SYGVKD. The CDR3 extends over 14 amino acids. The CDR3 region is CAISEGGSDVEAFF. Here the CDR3 DNA reads TGTGCCATCAGTGAAGGGGGATCAGACGTTGAAGCTTTCTTT.

This clone was counted once. The chain links TRBV4-3 to TRBJ1-3; possible D gene TRBD1, 6 bases. V was pared by 4 bases and J by 0 bases, with 16 bases between. Per germline, CDR1 LGHNA and CDR2 YSLEER. The CDR3 consists of 17 residues. The chain's CDR3 is CASSLKGQSYSGNTIYF. The CDR3, as DNA: TGCGCCAGCAGCCTTAAAGGACAGTCATACTCTGGAAACACCATATATTTT.

This sequence joins TRBV13 and TRBJ1-4; D gene ambiguous. The CDR3 has 14 amino acids. Germline V gene lookup returns CDR1 PRHDT and CDR2 FYEKMQ (reference sequence). V shed 5 bases and J shed 13 bases, with 20 bases lying between them. CDR3 loop: CASSPTRTAKVLFF. CDR3 bases: TGTGCCAGCAGCCCGACCCGGACGGCGAAGGTACTGTTTTTT.

The CDR3 loop reads CASSTFFRVGEDSPLHF. Written as DNA, the CDR3 is TGTGCCAGTAGTACTTTTTTCCGGGTAGGGGAGGATTCACCCCTCCACTTT. The chain combines TRBV19 with TRBJ1-6; weak D call: TRBD1 (5 bases). The length of the CDR3 is 17 residues. V was clipped by 4 bases and J by 8 bases, with 21 bases between them. Germline CDR1 and CDR2: LNHDA and SQIVND (reference sequence). The full variable domain, in which reference TRBV19 and TRBJ1-6 provide the parts outside the CDR3, is DGGITQSPKYLFRKEGQNVTLSCEQNLNHDAMYWYRQDPGQGLRLIYYSQIVNDFQKGDIAEGYSVSREKKESFPLTVTSAQKNPTAFYLCASSTFFRVGEDSPLHFGNGTRLTVT.

This chain joins TRBV4-1 and TRBJ2-3; TRBD2 is a possible D gene (6 bases). The V gene's germline CDR1 is MGHRA and CDR2 YSYEKL. This CDR3 is built from 15 residues. With 0 bases removed from V and 2 bases from J, the gap between germline ends came to 9 bases. The CDR3 protein is CASSQEIADTDTQYF. CDR3 in DNA: TGCGCCAGCAGCCAAGAAATAGCGGACACAGATACGCAGTATTTT.

V usage is TRBV10-3 and J usage is TRBJ2-7; weak D call: TRBD1 (6 bases). V lost 6 bases and J 3 bases, leaving 12 bases between the germline ends. Germline CDR1 is ENHRY and CDR2 is SYGVKD. This CDR3 is built from 13 residues. CDR3 sequence: CAISERTDYEQYV. The CDR3 DNA follows: TGTGCCATCAGCGAGAGGACAGACTACGAGCAGTACGTC.

The rearrangement uses TRBV7-8 and TRBJ2-7, with D tentatively TRBD2 (6 bases). The V end lost 6 bases, the J end lost 1 base, and 10 bases lay between the germline ends. Germline-derived CDR1 and CDR2 are SGHVS and FQNEAQ. The CDR3 totals 13 residues. The CDR3 DNA follows: TGTGCCAGCAGTGCGGGACCGTCCTACGAGCAGTACGTC. Its protein product is CASSAGPSYEQYV.

The chain recombines TRBV6-5 with TRBJ1-4; TRBD1 matches at 9 bases. This CDR3 is 14 amino acids long. J lost 5 bases, V lost 5 bases, and 3 bases had no gene match. CDR1 MNHEY and CDR2 SVGAGI come from the germline V gene. The CDR3 DNA reads as TGTGCCAGCAGTCCGGACAGGGGAAATGAAAAACTGTTTTTT. This gives the protein CASSPDRGNEKLFF.

The chain recombines TRBV7-2 with TRBJ2-4; perhaps TRBD2 as D (6 bases). This CDR3 has 15 amino acids. CDR1 and CDR2 (germline): SGHTA, FQGNSA. The V end was cut by 3 bases, the J end by 8 bases, with 17 bases between. In nucleotides, the CDR3 is TGTGCCAGCAGCTTTAGGGCGGGGAGTCGGGACATTCAGTACTTC. Protein sequence: CASSFRAGSRDIQYF.

In this sample, this clone turned up a few times. The V gene is TRBV5-1, the J gene TRBJ2-1, with no clear D. The CDR3 sequence is 13 residues long. Trimming took 0 bases from V and 8 from J, leaving 9 bases between them. The germline gives CDR1 SGHRS, CDR2 YFSETQ. The CDR3: CASSLAAGYEQFF. CDR3 in DNA: TGCGCCAGCAGCTTGGCCGCAGGCTATGAGCAGTTCTTC.

V usage is TRBV24-1 and J usage is TRBJ2-1, with 8 bases aligning to TRBD1. This CDR3 has 17 residues. V shed 4 bases, J shed 4 bases, and the junction held 11 bases outside the gene matches. The V gene's germline CDR1 is KGHDR and CDR2 SFDVKD. CDR3 in amino acids: CATSDQNAGGAYNEQFF. The DNA of the CDR3 is TGTGCCACCAGTGACCAAAACGCAGGGGGCGCTTACAATGAGCAGTTCTTC.

This clone is medium-sized. This chain joins TRBV7-9 and TRBJ1-1; D is ambiguous. In germline, CDR1 is SEHNR, CDR2 FQNEAQ (reference sequence). The V gene lost 11 bases and the J gene lost 0 bases, with 13 bases spanning the gap. The CDR3 has 13 residues. The CDR3 loop reads CAATSGVNTEAFF. Here the CDR3 DNA reads TGTGCCGCAACCTCGGGAGTGAACACTGAAGCTTTCTTT.

This sequence joins TRBV9 and TRBJ2-5; D unclear. With 4 bases removed from V and 7 bases from J, the gap between germline ends came to 11 bases. This CDR3 comprises 12 residues. CDR1 is SGDLS, CDR2 YYNGEE, per germline. The CDR3 loop reads CASSTTSGTQYF. The CDR3 bases are TGTGCCAGCAGCACAACCTCCGGGACCCAGTACTTC. Full variable domain (remainder filled in from reference TRBV9 and TRBJ2-5): DSGVTQTPKHLITATGQRVTLRCSPRSGDLSVYWYQQSLDQGLQFLIQYYNGEERAKGNILERFSAQQFPDLHSELNLSSLELGDSALYFCASSTTSGTQYFGPGTRLLVL.

CDR3 sequence: CASRRMTGEGYTF. The DNA of the CDR3 is TGTGCCAGCAGACGCATGACAGGGGAGGGCTACACCTTC. The gene calls are TRBV6-5 and TRBJ1-2; TRBD1 aligns across 8 bases. The germline V gene encodes CDR1 MNHEY and CDR2 SVGAGI. V lost 6 bases to trimming and J lost 8 bases; unmatched junction nucleotides: 8. The length of the CDR3 is 13 residues.

The rearrangement links TRBV9 to TRBJ2-2; TRBD1 agrees at 7 bases. J was trimmed by 4 bases and V by 4 bases; bases with no gene match: 7. The CDR3 runs to 15 residues. Germline V lookup: CDR1 SGDLS, CDR2 YYNGEE. The CDR3 is CASSPKGQTTGELFF. DNA of the CDR3: TGTGCCAGCAGCCCCAAGGGACAGACCACCGGGGAGCTGTTTTTT.

The rearrangement uses TRBV5-1 and TRBJ2-3; tentatively, D is TRBD1 or TRBD2 (5 bases each). This CDR3 region has 15 residues. The V gene lost 4 bases and the J gene lost 0 bases, with 12 bases spanning the gap. Germline lookup yields CDR1 SGHRS and CDR2 YFSETQ. CDR3 loop: CASSQRGQSTDTQYF. For the CDR3, the DNA is TGCGCCAGCAGCCAACGGGGCCAGAGCACAGATACGCAGTATTTT.

This clone was picked up one time. This chain links TRBV29-1 with TRBJ2-5, with 10 bases aligning to TRBD1. The trim removed 4 bases at V and 5 bases at J, leaving 4 bases unmatched. Germline V lookup: CDR1 SQVTM, CDR2 ANQGSEA. This CDR3 region has 13 residues. The DNA for the CDR3 is TGCAGCGTTGGGACAGGGGGTTGGGAGACCCAGTACTTC. Its protein is CSVGTGGWETQYF.